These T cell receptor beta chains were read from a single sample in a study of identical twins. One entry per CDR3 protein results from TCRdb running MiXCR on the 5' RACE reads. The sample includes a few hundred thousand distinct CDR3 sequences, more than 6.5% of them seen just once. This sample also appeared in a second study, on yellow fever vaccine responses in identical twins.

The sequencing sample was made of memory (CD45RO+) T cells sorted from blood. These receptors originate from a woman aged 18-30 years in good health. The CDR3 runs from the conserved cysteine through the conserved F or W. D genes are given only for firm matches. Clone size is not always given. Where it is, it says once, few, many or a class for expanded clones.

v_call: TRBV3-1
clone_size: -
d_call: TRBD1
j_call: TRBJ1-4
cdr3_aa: CASSQVGQGLEKLFF
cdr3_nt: TGTGCCAGCAGCCAAGTGGGACAGGGACTTGAAAAACTGTTTTTT

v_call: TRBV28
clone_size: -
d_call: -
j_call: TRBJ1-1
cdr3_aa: CASTEGREAFF
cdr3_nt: TGTGCCAGCACCGAGGGCCGTGAAGCTTTCTTT

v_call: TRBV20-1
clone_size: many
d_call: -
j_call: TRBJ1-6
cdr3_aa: CSARLGASGSNSPLHF
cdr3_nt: TGCAGTGCTAGGTTGGGGGCCTCAGGTTCTAATTCACCCCTCCACTTT

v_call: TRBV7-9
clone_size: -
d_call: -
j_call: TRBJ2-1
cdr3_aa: CASSSGISSYNEQFF
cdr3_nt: TGTGCCAGCAGCTCTGGGATCAGCTCCTACAATGAGCAGTTCTTC

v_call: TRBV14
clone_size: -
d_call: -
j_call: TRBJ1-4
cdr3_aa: CASSQTVNEKLFF
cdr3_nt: TGTGCCAGCAGCCAAACAGTTAATGAAAAACTGTTTTTT

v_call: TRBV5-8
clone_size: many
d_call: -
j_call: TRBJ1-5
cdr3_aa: CASSLGGVSQPQHF
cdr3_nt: TGTGCCAGCAGCTTGGGGGGGGTAAGTCAGCCCCAGCATTTT

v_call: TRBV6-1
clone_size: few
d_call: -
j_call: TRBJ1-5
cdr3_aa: CASSESGGSNQPQHF
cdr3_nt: TGTGCCAGCAGTGAGAGTGGGGGGAGCAATCAGCCCCAGCATTTT

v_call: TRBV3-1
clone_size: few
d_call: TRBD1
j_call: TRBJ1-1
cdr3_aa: CASSRDRGSTEAFF
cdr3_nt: TGTGCCAGCAGCCGCGACAGGGGTTCAACTGAAGCTTTCTTT

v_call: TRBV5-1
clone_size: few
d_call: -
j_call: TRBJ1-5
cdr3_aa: CASSLDIGDGQPQHF
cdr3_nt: TGCGCCAGCAGCTTGGATATTGGGGACGGTCAGCCCCAGCATTTT

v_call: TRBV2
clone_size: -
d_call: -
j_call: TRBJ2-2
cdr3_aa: CASSEAGAANTGELFF
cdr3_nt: TGTGCCAGCAGTGAAGCCGGGGCAGCGAACACCGGGGAGCTGTTTTTT

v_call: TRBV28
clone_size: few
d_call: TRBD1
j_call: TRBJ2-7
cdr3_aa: CASSLFPTGKAYEQYF
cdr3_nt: TGTGCCAGCAGTTTATTCCCGACAGGGAAAGCCTACGAGCAGTACTTC

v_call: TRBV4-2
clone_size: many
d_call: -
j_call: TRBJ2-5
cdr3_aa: CASSPGTVSQETQYF
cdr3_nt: TGTGCCAGCAGCCCTGGTACAGTATCCCAAGAGACCCAGTACTTC

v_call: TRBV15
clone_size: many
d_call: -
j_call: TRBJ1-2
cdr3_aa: CATSREEGRSYTF
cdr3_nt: TGTGCCACCAGCAGAGAGGAGGGTAGAAGCTACACCTTC

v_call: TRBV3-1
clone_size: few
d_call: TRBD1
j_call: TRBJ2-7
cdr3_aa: CASSPQGWEQYF
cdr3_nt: TGTGCCAGCAGCCCACAGGGGTGGGAGCAGTACTTC

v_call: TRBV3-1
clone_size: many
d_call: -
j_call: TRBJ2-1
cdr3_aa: CASSQGIGGPNEQFF
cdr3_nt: TGTGCCAGCAGCCAAGGGATCGGGGGCCCCAATGAGCAGTTCTTC

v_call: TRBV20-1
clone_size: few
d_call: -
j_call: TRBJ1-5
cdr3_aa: CSADRSNQPQHF
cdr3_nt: TGCAGTGCGGATAGGAGCAATCAGCCCCAGCATTTT

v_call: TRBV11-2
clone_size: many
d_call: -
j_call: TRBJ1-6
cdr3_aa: CASSLEAAPLPNSPLHF
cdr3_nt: TGTGCCAGCAGCTTAGAGGCAGCACCCCTCCCGAATTCACCCCTCCACTTT

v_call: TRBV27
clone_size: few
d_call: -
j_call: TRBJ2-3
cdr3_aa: CASSFTAGTSTDTQYF
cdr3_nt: TGTGCCAGCTCTTTCACGGCGGGGACTAGCACAGATACGCAGTATTTT

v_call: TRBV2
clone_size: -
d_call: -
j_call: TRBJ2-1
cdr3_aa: CASSEQSSYNEQFF
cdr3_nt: TGTGCCAGCAGTGAACAGAGCTCCTACAATGAGCAGTTCTTC

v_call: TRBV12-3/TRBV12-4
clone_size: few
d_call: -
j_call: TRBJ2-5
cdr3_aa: CASTQAGAGRETQYF
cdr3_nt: TGTGCCAGCACTCAGGCTGGGGCAGGGAGAGAGACCCAGTACTTC

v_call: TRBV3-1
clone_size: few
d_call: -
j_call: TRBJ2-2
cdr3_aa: CASSQWGQNTGELFF
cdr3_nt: TGTGCCAGCAGCCAATGGGGGCAGAACACCGGGGAGCTGTTTTTT

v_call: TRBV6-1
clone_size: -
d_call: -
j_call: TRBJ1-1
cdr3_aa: CASSEPLDSALKAFF
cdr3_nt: TGTGCCAGCAGTGAACCGCTAGACAGTGCCCTTAAAGCTTTCTTT

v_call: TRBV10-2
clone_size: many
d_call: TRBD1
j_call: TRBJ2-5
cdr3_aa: CASSTLDREETQYF
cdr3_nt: TGCGCCAGCAGCACACTCGACAGGGAGGAGACCCAGTACTTC

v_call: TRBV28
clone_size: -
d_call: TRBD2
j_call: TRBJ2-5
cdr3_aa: CASSGEGAGSAGGETQYF
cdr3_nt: TGTGCCAGCAGTGGTGAGGGAGCGGGGTCCGCCGGTGGAGAGACCCAGTACTTC

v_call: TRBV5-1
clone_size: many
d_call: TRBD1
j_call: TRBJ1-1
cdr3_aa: CASTRLDRGNTEAFF
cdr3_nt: TGCGCCAGCACCCGTCTCGACAGGGGCAACACTGAAGCTTTCTTT

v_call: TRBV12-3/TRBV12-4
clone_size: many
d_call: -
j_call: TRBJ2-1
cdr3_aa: CASSPAGGNEQFF
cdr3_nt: TGTGCCAGCAGTCCCGCTGGGGGCAATGAGCAGTTCTTC

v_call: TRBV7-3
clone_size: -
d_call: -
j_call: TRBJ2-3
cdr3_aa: CASSFTLTDTQYF
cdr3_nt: TGTGCCAGCAGCTTTACATTGACAGATACGCAGTATTTT

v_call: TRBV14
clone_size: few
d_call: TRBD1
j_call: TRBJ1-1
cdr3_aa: CASSSRQGANTEAFF
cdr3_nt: TGTGCCAGCAGCTCCCGACAGGGGGCTAACACTGAAGCTTTCTTT

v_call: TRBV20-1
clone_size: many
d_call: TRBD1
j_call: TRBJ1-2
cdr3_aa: CSAREQTGGYGYTF
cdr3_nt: TGCAGTGCTAGAGAACAAACAGGGGGCTATGGCTACACCTTC

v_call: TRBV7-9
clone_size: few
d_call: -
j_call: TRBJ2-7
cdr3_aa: CASSLGAGSTTDEQYF
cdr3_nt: TGTGCCAGCAGCTTAGGGGCGGGTAGCACTACGGACGAGCAGTACTTC

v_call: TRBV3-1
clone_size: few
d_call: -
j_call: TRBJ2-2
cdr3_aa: CASSQGEFGELFF
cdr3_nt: TGTGCCAGCAGCCAAGGGGAGTTCGGGGAGCTGTTTTTT

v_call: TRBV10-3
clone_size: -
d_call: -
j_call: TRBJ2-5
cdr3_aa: CAINNSEGFKRETQYF
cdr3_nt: TGTGCCATCAACAACAGTGAAGGGTTTAAGAGGGAGACCCAGTACTTC

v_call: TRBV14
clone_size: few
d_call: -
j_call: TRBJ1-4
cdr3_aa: CASSTGYGTNEKLFF
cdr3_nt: TGTGCCAGCTCGACAGGTTACGGCACTAATGAAAAACTGTTTTTT

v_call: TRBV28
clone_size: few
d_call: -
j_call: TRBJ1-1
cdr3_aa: CASSLLDLRFNEAFF
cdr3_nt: TGTGCCAGCAGTTTACTTGACCTCAGGTTTAATGAAGCTTTCTTT

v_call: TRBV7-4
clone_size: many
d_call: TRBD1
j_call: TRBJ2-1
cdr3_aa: CASSQDRGTNYNNEQFF
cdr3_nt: TGTGCCAGCAGCCAAGACAGGGGGACGAACTATAATAATGAGCAGTTCTTC

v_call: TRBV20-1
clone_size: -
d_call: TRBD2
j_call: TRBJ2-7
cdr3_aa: CSARKTSGRGYEQYF
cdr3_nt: TGCAGTGCTAGGAAGACTAGCGGAAGGGGTTACGAGCAGTACTTC

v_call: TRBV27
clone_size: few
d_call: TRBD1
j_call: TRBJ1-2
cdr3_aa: CASSSSGGGGYTF
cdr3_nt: TGTGCCAGCAGTTCGTCAGGGGGCGGTGGCTACACCTTC

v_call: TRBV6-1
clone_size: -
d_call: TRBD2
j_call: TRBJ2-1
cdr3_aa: CASLAEGLRNEQFF
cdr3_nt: TGTGCCAGCCTAGCGGAGGGCCTAAGAAATGAGCAGTTCTTC

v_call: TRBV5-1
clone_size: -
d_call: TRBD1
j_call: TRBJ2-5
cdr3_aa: CASSLAGGGQETQYF
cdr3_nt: TGCGCCAGCAGCTTGGCAGGGGGCGGGCAAGAGACCCAGTACTTC

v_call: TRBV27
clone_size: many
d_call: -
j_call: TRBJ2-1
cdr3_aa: CASSLRGFPYNEQFF
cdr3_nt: TGTGCCAGCAGTTTAAGGGGGTTCCCCTACAATGAGCAGTTCTTC

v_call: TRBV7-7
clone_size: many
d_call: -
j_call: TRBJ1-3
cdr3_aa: CASSLDSPSGNTIYF
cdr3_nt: TGTGCCAGCAGCTTAGACAGCCCCTCTGGAAACACCATATATTTT

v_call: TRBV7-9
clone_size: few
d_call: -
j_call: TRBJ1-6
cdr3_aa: CASSQGGVSMVSPLHF
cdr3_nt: TGTGCCAGCAGCCAAGGAGGCGTCAGTATGGTTTCACCCCTCCACTTT

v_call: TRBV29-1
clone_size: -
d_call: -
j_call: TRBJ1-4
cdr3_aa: CSAALTYEKLFF
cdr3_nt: TGCAGCGCCGCCCTCACCTATGAAAAACTGTTTTTT

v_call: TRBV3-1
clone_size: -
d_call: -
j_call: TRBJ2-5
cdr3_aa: CASSQEVRTNQETQYF
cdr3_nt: TGTGCCAGCAGCCAAGAGGTCCGGACTAACCAAGAGACCCAGTACTTC

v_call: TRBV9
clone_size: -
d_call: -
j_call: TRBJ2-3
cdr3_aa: CASSSISGRGTDTQYF
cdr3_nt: TGTGCCAGCAGCTCCATTAGCGGTAGGGGCACAGATACGCAGTATTTT

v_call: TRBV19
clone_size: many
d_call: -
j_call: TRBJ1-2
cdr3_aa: CASTNLQGYYGYTF
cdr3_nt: TGTGCCAGTACCAACCTCCAGGGCTACTATGGCTACACCTTC

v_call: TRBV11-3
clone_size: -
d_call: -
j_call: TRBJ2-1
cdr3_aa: CASSRLGQYNEQFF
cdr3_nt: TGTGCCAGCAGCCGATTGGGGCAGTACAATGAGCAGTTCTTC

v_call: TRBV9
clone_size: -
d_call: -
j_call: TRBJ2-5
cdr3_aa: CASSALARETQYF
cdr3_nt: TGTGCCAGCAGCGCCCTAGCGAGAGAGACCCAGTACTTC

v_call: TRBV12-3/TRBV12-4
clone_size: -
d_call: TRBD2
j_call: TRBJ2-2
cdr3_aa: CASSPGLGNTGELFF
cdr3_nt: TGTGCCAGCAGTCCGGGACTAGGGAACACCGGGGAGCTGTTTTTT

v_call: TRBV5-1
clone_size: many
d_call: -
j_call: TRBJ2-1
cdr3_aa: CASSLGPDNEQFF
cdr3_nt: TGCGCCAGCAGCTTGGGTCCAGACAATGAGCAGTTCTTC